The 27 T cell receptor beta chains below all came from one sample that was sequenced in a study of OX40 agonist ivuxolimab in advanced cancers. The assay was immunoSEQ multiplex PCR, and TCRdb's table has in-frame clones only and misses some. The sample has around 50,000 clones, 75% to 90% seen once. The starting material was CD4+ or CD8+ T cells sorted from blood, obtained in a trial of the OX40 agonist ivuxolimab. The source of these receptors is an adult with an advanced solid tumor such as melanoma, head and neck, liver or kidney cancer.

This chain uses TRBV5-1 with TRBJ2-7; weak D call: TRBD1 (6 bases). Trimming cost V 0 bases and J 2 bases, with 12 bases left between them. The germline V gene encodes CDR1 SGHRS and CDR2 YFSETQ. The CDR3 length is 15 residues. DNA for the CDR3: TGCGCCAGCAGCTTGGGGGGGCCTGGTCCCTACGAGCAGTACTTC. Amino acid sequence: CASSLGGPGPYEQYF.

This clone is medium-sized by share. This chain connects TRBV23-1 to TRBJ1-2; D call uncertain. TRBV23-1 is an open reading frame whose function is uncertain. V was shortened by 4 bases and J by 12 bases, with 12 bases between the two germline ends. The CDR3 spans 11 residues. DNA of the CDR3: TGCGCCAGCAGTCTGTCCGGACGGGACACCTTC. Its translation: CASSLSGRDTF.

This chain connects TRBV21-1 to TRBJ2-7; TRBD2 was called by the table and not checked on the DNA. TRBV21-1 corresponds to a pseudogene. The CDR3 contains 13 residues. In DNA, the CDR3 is TGTGCCAGCAGCAGGGGGAGGGCCTACGAGCAGTACTTC. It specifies CASSRGRAYEQYF.

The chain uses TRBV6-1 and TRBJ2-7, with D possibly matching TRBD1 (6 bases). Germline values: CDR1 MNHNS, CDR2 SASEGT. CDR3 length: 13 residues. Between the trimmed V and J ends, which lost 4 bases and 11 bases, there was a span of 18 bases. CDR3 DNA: TGTGCCAGCAGTGCCAGGACAGATGGGGTGAAGTACTTC. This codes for CASSARTDGVKYF.

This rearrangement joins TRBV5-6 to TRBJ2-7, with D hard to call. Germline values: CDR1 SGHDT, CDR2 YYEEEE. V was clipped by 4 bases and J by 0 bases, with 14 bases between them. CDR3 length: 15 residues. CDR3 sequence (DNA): TGTGCCAGCAGCCCCACTGACGGTGTCTCCTACGAGCAGTACTTC. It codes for CASSPTDGVSYEQYF.

Written as DNA, the CDR3 is TGTGCCAGTAGTAGGACGGTTTCGAATCAGCCCCAGCATTTT. Encoded protein: CASSRTVSNQPQHF. The V call is TRBV19, the J call TRBJ1-5; no reliable D call. The V end was cut by 4 bases, the J end by 4 bases, with 11 bases between. The germline gives CDR1 LNHDA, CDR2 SQIVND (reference sequence). This CDR3 contains 14 residues.

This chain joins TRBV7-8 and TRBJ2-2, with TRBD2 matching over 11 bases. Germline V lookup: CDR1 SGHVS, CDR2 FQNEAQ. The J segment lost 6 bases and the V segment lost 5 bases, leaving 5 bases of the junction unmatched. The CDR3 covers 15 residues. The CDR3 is CASSRSGGAAGELFF. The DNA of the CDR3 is TGTGCCAGCAGCCGTAGCGGGGGGGCCGCCGGGGAGCTGTTTTTT.

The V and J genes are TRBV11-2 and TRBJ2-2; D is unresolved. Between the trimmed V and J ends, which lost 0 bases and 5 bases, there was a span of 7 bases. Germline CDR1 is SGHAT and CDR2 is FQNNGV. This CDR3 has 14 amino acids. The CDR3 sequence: CASSLDRLTGELFF. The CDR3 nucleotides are TGTGCCAGCAGCTTAGACCGCTTGACCGGGGAGCTGTTTTTT.

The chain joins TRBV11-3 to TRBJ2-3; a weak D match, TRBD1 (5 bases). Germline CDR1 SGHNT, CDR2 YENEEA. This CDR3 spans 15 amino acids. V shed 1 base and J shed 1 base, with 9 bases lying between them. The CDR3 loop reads CASSLGGRGTDTQYF. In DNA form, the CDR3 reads TGTGCCAGCAGCTTAGGGGGCAGGGGCACAGATACGCAGTATTTT.

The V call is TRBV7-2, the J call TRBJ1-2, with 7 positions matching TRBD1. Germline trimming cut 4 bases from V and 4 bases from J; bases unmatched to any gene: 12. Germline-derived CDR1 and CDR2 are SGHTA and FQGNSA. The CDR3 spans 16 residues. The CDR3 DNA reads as TGTGCCAGCAGCTCTTCATACAGGGGCCGATCCTATGGCTACACCTTC. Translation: CASSSSYRGRSYGYTF.

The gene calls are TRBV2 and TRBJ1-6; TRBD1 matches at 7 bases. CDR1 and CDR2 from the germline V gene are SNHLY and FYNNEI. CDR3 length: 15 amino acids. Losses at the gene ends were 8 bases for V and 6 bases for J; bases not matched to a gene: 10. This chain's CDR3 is CASCRQTGLNSPLHF. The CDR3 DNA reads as TGTGCCAGCTGCCGACAGACAGGGCTTAATTCACCCCTCCACTTT.

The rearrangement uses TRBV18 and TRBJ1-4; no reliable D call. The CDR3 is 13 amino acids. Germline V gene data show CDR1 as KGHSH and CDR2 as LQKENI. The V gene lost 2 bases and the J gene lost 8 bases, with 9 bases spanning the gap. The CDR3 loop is CASSPRHPEKLFF. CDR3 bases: TGTGCCAGCTCACCAAGGCATCCAGAAAAACTGTTTTTT.

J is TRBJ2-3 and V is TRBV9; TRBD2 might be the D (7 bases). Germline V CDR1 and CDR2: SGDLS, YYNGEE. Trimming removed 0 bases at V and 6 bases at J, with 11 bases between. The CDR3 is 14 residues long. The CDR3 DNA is TGTGCCAGCAGCGTAGAGGGGGGGTCGGATACGCAGTATTTT. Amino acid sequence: CASSVEGGSDTQYF.

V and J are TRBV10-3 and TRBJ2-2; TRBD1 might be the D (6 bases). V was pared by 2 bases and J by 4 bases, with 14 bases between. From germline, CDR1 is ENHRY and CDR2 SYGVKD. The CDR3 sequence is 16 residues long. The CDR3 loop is CAISEMGHTSTGELFF. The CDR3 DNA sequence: TGTGCCATCAGTGAGATGGGACACACTAGCACCGGGGAGCTGTTTTTT.

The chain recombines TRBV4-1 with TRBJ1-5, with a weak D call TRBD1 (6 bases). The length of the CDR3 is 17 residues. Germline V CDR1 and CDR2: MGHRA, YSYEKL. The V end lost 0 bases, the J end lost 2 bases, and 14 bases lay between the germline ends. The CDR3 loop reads CASSQDGGARGNQPQHF. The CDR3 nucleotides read TGCGCCAGCAGCCAAGATGGGGGGGCGCGGGGCAATCAGCCCCAGCATTTT.

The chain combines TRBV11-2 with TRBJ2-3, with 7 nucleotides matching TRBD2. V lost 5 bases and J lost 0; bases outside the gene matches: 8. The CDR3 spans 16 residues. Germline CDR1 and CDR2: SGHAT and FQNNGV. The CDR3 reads CASSPGLRGSTDTQYF. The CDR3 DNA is TGTGCCAGCAGCCCAGGGTTGCGGGGGAGCACAGATACGCAGTATTTT.

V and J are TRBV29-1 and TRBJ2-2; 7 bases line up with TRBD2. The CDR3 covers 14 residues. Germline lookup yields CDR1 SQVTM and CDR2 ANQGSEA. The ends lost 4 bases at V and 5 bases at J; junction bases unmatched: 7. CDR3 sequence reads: CSVVRQGGTGELFF. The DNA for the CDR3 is TGCAGCGTTGTGCGCCAGGGAGGGACCGGGGAGCTGTTTTTT.

The CDR3 region is CASSLATDNSPLHF. CDR3 sequence (DNA): TGCGCCAGCAGCTTGGCCACAGATAATTCACCCCTCCACTTT. This sequence joins TRBV5-1 and TRBJ1-6; no firm D call. Germline assignment: CDR1 SGHRS and CDR2 YFSETQ. This CDR3 has 14 residues. Trimming stripped 0 bases from V and 5 bases from J, with 6 bases between.

CDR3: CASSEATGGGAYEQYF. The CDR3 DNA reads TGTGCCAGCAGTGAAGCGACAGGCGGGGGGGCCTACGAGCAGTACTTC. This chain uses TRBV6-1 with TRBJ2-7; 9 positions agree with TRBD2. The CDR3 totals 16 residues. Germline V gene lookup returns CDR1 MNHNS and CDR2 SASEGT. The trim removed 0 bases at V and 2 bases at J, leaving 5 bases unmatched.

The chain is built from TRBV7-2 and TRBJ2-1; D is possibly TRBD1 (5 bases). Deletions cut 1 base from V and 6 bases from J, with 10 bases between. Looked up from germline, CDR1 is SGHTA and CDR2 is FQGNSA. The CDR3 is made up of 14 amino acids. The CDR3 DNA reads TGTGCCAGCAGCTTAGGGAATAGGGGCAATGAGCAGTTCTTC. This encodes CASSLGNRGNEQFF. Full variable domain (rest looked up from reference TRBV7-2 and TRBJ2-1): GAGVSQSPSNKVTEKGKDVELRCDPISGHTALYWYRQSLGQGLEFLIYFQGNSAPDKSGLPSDRFSAERTGGSVSTLTIQRTQQEDSAVYLCASSLGNRGNEQFFGPGTRLTVL.

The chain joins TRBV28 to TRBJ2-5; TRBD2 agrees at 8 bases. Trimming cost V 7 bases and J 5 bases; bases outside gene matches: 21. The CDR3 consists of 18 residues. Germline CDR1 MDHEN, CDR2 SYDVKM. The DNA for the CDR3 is TGTGCCAGCACCGCGGGGGGCAAAACTATTAGCATCGTGGAGACCCAGTACTTC. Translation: CASTAGGKTISIVETQYF.

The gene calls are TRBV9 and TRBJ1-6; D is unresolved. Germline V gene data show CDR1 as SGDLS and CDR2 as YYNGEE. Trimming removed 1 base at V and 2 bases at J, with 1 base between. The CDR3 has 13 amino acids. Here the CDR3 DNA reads TGTGCCAGCAGCGTAACCTATAATTCACCCCTCCACTTT. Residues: CASSVTYNSPLHF.

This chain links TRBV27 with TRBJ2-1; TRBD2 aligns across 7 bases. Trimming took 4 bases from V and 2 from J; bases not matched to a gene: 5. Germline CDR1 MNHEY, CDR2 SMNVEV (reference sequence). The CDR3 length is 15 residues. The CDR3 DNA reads TGTGCCAGCAGTTCTGTGGCGGGGGCCTACAATGAGCAGTTCTTC. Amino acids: CASSSVAGAYNEQFF.

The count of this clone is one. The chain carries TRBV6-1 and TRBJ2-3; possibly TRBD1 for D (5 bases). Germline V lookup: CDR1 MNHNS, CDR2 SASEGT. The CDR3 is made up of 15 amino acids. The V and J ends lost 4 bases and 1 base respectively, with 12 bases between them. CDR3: CASSADMAGTDTQYF. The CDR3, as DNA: TGTGCCAGCAGTGCGGACATGGCGGGCACAGATACGCAGTATTTT.

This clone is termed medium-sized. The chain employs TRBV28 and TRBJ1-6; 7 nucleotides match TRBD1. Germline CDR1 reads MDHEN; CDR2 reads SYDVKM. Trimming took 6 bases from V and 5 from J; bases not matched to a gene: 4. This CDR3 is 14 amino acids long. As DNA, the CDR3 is TGTGCCAGCAGCCCGACAGGGAATAATTCACCCCTCCACTTT. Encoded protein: CASSPTGNNSPLHF.

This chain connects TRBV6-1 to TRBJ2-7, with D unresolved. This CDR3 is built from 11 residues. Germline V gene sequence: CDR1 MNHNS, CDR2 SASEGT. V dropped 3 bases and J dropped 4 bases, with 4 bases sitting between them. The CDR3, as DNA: TGTGCCAGCAGTGAGATTTACGAGCAGTACTTC. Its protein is CASSEIYEQYF.

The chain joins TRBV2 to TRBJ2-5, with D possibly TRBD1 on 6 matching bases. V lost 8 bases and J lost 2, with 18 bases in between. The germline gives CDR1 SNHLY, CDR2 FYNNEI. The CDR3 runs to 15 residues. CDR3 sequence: CASFGQGQRQETQYF. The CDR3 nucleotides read TGTGCCAGCTTTGGGCAGGGACAAAGACAAGAGACCCAGTACTTC.